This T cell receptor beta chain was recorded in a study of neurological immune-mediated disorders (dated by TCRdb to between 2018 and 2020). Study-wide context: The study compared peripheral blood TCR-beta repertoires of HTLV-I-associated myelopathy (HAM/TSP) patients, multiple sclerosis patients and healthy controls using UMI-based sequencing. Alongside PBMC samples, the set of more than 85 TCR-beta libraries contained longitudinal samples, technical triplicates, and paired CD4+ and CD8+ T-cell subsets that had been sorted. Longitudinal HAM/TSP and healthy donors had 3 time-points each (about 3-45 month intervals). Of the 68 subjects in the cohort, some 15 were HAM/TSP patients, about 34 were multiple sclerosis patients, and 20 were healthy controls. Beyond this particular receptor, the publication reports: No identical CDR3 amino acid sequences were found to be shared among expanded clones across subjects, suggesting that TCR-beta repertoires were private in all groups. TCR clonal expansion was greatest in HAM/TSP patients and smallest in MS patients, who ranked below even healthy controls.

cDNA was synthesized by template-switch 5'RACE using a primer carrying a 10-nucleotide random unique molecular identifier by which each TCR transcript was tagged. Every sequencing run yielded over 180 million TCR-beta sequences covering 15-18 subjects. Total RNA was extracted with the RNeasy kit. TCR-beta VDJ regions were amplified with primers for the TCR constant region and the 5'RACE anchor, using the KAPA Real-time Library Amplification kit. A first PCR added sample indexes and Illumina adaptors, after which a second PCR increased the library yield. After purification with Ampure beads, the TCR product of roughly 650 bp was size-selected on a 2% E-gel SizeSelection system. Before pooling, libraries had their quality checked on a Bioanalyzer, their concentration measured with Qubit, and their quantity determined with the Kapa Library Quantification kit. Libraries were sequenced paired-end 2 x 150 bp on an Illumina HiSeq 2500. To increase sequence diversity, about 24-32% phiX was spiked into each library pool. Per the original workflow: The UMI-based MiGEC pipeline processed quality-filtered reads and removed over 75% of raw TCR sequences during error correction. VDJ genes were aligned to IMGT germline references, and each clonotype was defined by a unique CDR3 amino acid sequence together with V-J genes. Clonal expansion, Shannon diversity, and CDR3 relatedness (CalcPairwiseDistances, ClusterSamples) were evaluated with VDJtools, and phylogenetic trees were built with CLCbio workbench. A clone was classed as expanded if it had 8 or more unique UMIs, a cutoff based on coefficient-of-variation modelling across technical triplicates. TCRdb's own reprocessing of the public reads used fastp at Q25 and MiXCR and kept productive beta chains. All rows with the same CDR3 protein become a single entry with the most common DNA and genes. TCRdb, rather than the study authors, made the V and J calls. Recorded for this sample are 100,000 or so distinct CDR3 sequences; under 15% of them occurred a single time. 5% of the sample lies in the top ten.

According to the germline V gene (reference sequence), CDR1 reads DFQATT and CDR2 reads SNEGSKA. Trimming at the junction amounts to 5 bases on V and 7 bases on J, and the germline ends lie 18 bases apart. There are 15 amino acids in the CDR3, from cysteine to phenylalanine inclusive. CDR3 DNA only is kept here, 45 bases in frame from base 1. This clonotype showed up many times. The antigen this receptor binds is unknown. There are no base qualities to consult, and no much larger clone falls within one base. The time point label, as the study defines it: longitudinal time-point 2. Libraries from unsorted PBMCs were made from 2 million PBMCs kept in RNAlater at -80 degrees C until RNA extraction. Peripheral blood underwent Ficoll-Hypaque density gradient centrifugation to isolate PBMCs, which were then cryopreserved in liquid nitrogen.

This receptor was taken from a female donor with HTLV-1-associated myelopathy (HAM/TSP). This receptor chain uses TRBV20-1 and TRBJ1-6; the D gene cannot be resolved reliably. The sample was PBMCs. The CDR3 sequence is CSAGYSEDGNSPLHF. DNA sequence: TGCAGTGCTGGTTATAGTGAGGACGGAAATTCACCCCTCCACTTT.